These 19 T cell receptor beta chains were sequenced from one sample in a study of T cell repertoires in cytomegalovirus infection. No antigen is known for these receptors. TCRdb ran MiXCR on the reads and lists one entry per CDR3 protein. The data show about 310,000 distinct CDR3 sequences, with approximately 25% seen just once and about an eighth held by the top ten. This material consisted of cultured PBMCs, taken from culture after CMV antigen stimulation. The receptors stem from a human donor in good health (CMV status not recorded). Some clones in this sample may be carry-over from other donors' samples.

The table lists this clonotype with a few counts. The rearrangement uses TRBV29-1 and TRBJ1-1; possible D gene TRBD1, 5 bases. Germline V lookup: CDR1 SQVTM, CDR2 ANQGSEA. The CDR3 has 14 amino acids. The germline V and J ends were trimmed by 3 bases and 5 bases, with 16 bases remaining between them. Written as DNA, the CDR3 is TGCAGCGTTGACAACGGTGGGACGGAGACTGAAGCTTTCTTT. Amino acid sequence: CSVDNGGTETEAFF. Variable domain in full (rest from reference TRBV29-1 and TRBJ1-1): SAVISQKPSRDICQRGTSLTIQCQVDSQVTMMFWYRQQPGQSLTLIATANQGSEATYESGFVIDKFPISRPNLTFSTLTVSNMSPEDSSIYLCSVDNGGTETEAFFGQGTRLTVV.

The chain has TRBV15 and TRBJ2-3; D might be TRBD2 (5 bases). Germline-derived CDR1 and CDR2 are LNHNV and YYDKDF (reference sequence). The CDR3 spans 16 residues. Trimming took off 4 bases at V and 2 bases at J, with 16 bases between the two ends. The CDR3 protein is CATSTRTGIFTDTQYF. CDR3 in DNA: TGTGCCACCAGCACTAGAACCGGGATCTTCACAGATACGCAGTATTTT.

The chain carries TRBV19 and TRBJ2-3; D remains ambiguous. V lost 7 bases and J lost 2, with 13 bases in between. Per the germline V gene, CDR1 is LNHDA and CDR2 is SQIVND (reference sequence). The CDR3 runs 14 residues. The CDR3 here is CASTPASSTDTQYF. The CDR3 nucleotides read TGTGCCAGTACCCCTGCCAGCTCCACAGATACGCAGTATTTT.

The gene calls are TRBV15 and TRBJ1-2, with 9 positions matching TRBD1. The length of the CDR3 is 16 residues. J was trimmed by 3 bases and V by 2 bases; bases with no gene match: 7. Germline V lookup: CDR1 LNHNV, CDR2 YYDKDF (reference sequence). The CDR3 here is CATSRIHRGRDYGYTF. The CDR3 DNA reads TGTGCCACCAGCAGAATCCACAGGGGGCGCGACTATGGCTACACCTTC.

V is TRBV5-1 and J is TRBJ2-1; 9 bases match TRBD1. Trimming took 4 bases from V and 1 from J; bases not matched to a gene: 3. Looked up from germline, CDR1 is SGHRS and CDR2 is YFSETQ. This CDR3 contains 15 residues. The CDR3 spells CASSEGQGSYNEQFF. The CDR3 nucleotides are TGCGCCAGCAGCGAGGGACAGGGATCCTACAATGAGCAGTTCTTC.

The chain combines TRBV6-2 or TRBV6-3 with TRBJ2-3, with D maybe TRBD1 (5 bases). The CDR3 runs 16 residues. Germline CDR1 reads MNHEY; CDR2 reads SVGEGT. V lost 7 bases and J 5 bases, leaving 22 bases between the germline ends. CDR3 in amino acids: CASNPTWGQRQDTQYF. The CDR3 region has the DNA TGTGCCAGCAACCCTACCTGGGGCCAACGTCAAGATACGCAGTATTTT.

J is TRBJ2-3 and V is TRBV6-5; possible D gene TRBD2, 5 bases. The CDR3 length is 15 residues. From germline, CDR1 is MNHEY and CDR2 SVGAGI. V was trimmed by 10 bases and J by 4 bases, leaving 21 bases between them. CDR3 in DNA: TGTGCCACCCCCCAGCGGTGGGTGGCACCAGATACGCAGTATTTT. It encodes CATPQRWVAPDTQYF.

The gene calls are TRBV20-1 and TRBJ1-2; 9 bases map to TRBD1. This CDR3 spans 14 amino acids. The J segment lost 2 bases and the V segment lost 3 bases, leaving 4 bases of the junction unmatched. CDR1 and CDR2 from the germline V gene are DFQATT and SNEGSKA (reference sequence). Here the CDR3 DNA reads TGCAGTGCTAGGCATACAGGGGGCAACTATGGCTACACCTTC. This translates into CSARHTGGNYGYTF.

In DNA form, the CDR3 reads TGTGCCAGCAGCTTAGCCGGTTGGGGTAGCAATCAGCCCCAGCATTTT. Protein product: CASSLAGWGSNQPQHF. The chain carries TRBV7-9 and TRBJ1-5, with unresolved D. From germline, CDR1 is SEHNR and CDR2 FQNEAQ (reference sequence). The germline V and J ends were trimmed by 0 bases and 0 bases, with 9 bases remaining between them. This CDR3 contains 16 residues.

This clonotype has more than one count but fewer than ten. This sequence joins TRBV5-1 and TRBJ2-1, with TRBD2 matching 11 bases. The CDR3 consists of 15 residues. J gave up 7 bases and V 6 bases, and 9 bases lay outside the gene matches. Germline V lookup: CDR1 SGHRS, CDR2 YFSETQ. The CDR3 DNA reads TGCGCCAGCATTAGCGGGAGGGCCGGGGAAAATGAGCAGTTCTTC. Translation gives CASISGRAGENEQFF.

The chain recombines TRBV27 with TRBJ2-4; TRBD2 aligns across 11 bases. The germline V gene encodes CDR1 MNHEY and CDR2 SMNVEV (reference sequence). V was clipped by 1 base and J by 0 bases; unmatched bases: 2. The CDR3 length is 17 residues. In DNA form, the CDR3 reads TGTGCCAGCAGTTTATATGGACTAGCGGGAGCCAAAAACATTCAGTACTTC. Translated: CASSLYGLAGAKNIQYF.

CDR3 region: CASSLVGQGFEAFF. The CDR3 nucleotides read TGTGCCAGCAGCTTAGTGGGACAGGGTTTTGAAGCTTTCTTT. The gene calls are TRBV7-9 and TRBJ1-1; 9 bases are a match to TRBD1. Germline V gene lookup returns CDR1 SEHNR and CDR2 FQNEAQ (reference sequence). Unmatched junction bases numbered 4, after V lost 1 base and J lost 7 bases. This CDR3 has 14 residues.

This clonotype showed up many times. V is TRBV7-2 and J is TRBJ2-5; D is possibly TRBD1 (5 bases). The CDR3 is made up of 13 amino acids. The germline V and J ends were trimmed by 3 bases and 2 bases, with 7 bases remaining between them. Germline V lookup: CDR1 SGHTA, CDR2 FQGNSA. CDR3 bases: TGTGCCAGCAGCTTTGACAGACAAGAGACCCAGTACTTC. Protein: CASSFDRQETQYF.

This clonotype was counted once. The chain employs TRBV20-1 and TRBJ2-5; 10 nucleotides line up with TRBD2. The germline gives CDR1 DFQATT, CDR2 SNEGSKA (reference sequence). J was trimmed by 5 bases and V by 6 bases; bases with no gene match: 15. The CDR3 totals 16 residues. This chain's CDR3 is CSAPRASGGRGETQYF. The CDR3 DNA is TGCAGTGCACCTCGGGCTAGCGGGGGTAGGGGGGAGACCCAGTACTTC.

The J gene is TRBJ1-1, the V gene TRBV12-5, with a possible D match to TRBD1 (6 bases). V lost 7 bases and J lost 2, with 17 bases in between. The CDR3 covers 15 residues. The germline V gene has CDR1 LGHNT and CDR2 FRNRAP. In DNA form, the CDR3 reads TGTGCTAGTGCCCGAACCGGGACATTTAACACTGAAGCTTTCTTT. Amino acid sequence: CASARTGTFNTEAFF.

In this sample, this clonotype turned up a few times. The chain uses TRBV6-1 and TRBJ2-3; either TRBD1 or TRBD2 may fit D (5 bases each). The CDR3 runs to 13 residues. Germline V gene sequence: CDR1 MNHNS, CDR2 SASEGT. Here the CDR3 reads CAFDMRGADTQYF. The DNA for the CDR3 is TGTGCTTTCGACATGAGGGGCGCAGATACGCAGTATTTT.

This clonotype was seen only a few times. V usage is TRBV7-9 and J usage is TRBJ2-3; 7 bases fit TRBD2. J was trimmed by 7 bases and V by 3 bases; bases with no gene match: 7. Germline assignment: CDR1 SEHNR and CDR2 FQNEAQ (reference sequence). The CDR3 consists of 14 residues. CDR3 in amino acids: CASSLGSSGHTQYF. In DNA form, the CDR3 reads TGTGCCAGCAGCTTGGGTTCTAGCGGACATACGCAGTATTTT.

This clonotype was counted ten times or more. The chain links TRBV6-2 or TRBV6-3 to TRBJ2-7; 12 bases align to TRBD2. Germline-derived CDR1 and CDR2 are MNHEY and SVGEGT. The CDR3 spans 16 residues. With V trimmed by 0 bases and J by 3 bases, 3 bases remained unmatched. The CDR3 protein is CASSYSTSGRFYEQYF. The CDR3 coding sequence is TGTGCCAGCAGTTACTCGACTAGCGGGAGATTCTACGAGCAGTACTTC.

In its sample, this clonotype was seen a few times. The J gene is TRBJ2-1, the V gene TRBV6-5, with D tentatively TRBD1 (5 bases). The germline V and J ends were trimmed by 4 bases and 9 bases, with 16 bases remaining between them. The CDR3 is made up of 14 amino acids. From germline, CDR1 is MNHEY and CDR2 SVGAGI. The CDR3 loop is CASSLTDTYGEQFF. The CDR3 bases are TGTGCCAGCAGTTTGACGGACACTTACGGTGAGCAGTTCTTC.